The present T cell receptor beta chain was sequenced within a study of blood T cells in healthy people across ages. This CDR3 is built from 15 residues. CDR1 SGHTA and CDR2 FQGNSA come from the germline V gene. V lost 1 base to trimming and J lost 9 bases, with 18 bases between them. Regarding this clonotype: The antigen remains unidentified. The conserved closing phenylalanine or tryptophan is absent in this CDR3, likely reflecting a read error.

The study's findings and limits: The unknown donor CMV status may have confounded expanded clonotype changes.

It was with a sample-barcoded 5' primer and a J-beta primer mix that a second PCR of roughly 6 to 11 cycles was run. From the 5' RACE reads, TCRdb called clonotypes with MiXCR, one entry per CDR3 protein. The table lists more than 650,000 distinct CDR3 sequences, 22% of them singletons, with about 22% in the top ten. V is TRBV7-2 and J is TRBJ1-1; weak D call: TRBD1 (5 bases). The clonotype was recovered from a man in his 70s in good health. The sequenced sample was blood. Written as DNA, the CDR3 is TGTGCCAGCAGCTTAGACGGGATGGGGGGGATAAAAGCTTTCCTT. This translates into CASSLDGMGGIKAFL.